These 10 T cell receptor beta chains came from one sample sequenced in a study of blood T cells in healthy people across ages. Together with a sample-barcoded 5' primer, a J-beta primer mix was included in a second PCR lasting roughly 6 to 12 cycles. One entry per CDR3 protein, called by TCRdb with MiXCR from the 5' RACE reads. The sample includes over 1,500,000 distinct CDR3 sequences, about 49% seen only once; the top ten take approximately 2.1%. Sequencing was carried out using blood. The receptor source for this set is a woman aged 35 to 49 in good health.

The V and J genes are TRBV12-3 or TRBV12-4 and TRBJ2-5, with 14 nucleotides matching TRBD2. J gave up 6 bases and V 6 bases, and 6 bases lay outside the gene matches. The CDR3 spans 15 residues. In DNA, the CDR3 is TGTGCCAGCAGCAGCCGGACTAGCGGGGGGAAGACCCAGTACTTC. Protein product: CASSSRTSGGKTQYF.

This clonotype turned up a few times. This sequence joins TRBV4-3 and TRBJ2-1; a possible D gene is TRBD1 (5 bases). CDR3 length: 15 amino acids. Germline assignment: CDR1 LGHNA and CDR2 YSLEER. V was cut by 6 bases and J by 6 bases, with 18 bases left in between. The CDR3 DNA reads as TGCGCCAGCAGACCCCAGCAGGGCAGTAGCAATGAGCAGTTCTTC. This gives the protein CASRPQQGSSNEQFF.

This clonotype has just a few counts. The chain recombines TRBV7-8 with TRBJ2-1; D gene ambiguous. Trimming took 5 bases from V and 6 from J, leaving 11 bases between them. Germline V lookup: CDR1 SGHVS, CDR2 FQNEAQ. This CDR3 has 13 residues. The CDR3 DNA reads TGTGCCAGCAGCGTAGGACCGAGCAATGAGCAGTTCTTC. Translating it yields CASSVGPSNEQFF.

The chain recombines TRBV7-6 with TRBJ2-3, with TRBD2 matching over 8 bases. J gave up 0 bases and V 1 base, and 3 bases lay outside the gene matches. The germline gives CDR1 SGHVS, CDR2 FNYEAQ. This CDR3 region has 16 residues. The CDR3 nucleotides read TGTGCCAGCAGCTTAGAATTAGCGGGGAGCACAGATACGCAGTATTTT. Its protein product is CASSLELAGSTDTQYF.

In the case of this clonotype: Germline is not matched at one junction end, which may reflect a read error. For the CDR3, the DNA is TGTGCTAGCAGCCCCACGTCCTTAGTGGATGAGCAGTACTTC. This translates into CASSPTSLVDEQYF. The gene calls are TRBV7-2 and TRBJ2-1; D unresolved. TRBJ2-7 explains the end of the DNA better; the J call may be wrong. Germline V lookup: CDR1 SGHTA, CDR2 FQGNSA. The CDR3 contains 14 residues.

The CDR3: CASSLVQGITYEQYF. The DNA for the CDR3 is TGTGCCAGCAGCTTAGTTCAAGGGATTACCTACGAGCAGTACTTC. V gene TRBV7-6 combines with J gene TRBJ2-7; D uncertain. This CDR3 has 15 amino acids. Germline CDR1 and CDR2: SGHVS and FNYEAQ. Trimming cost V 1 base and J 2 bases, with 12 bases left between them. The complete variable domain, with remaining parts taken from reference TRBV7-6 and TRBJ2-7, reads GAGVSQSPRYKVTKRGQDVALRCDPISGHVSLYWYRQALGQGPEFLTYFNYEAQQDKSGLPNDRFSAERPEGSISTLTIQRTEQRDSAMYRCASSLVQGITYEQYFGPGTRLTVT.

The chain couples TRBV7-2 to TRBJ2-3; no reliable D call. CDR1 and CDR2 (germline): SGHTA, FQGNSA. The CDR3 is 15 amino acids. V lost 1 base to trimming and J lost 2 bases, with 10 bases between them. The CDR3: CASSLVVSYTDTQYF. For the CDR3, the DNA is TGTGCCAGCAGCTTAGTGGTCTCATACACAGATACGCAGTATTTT.

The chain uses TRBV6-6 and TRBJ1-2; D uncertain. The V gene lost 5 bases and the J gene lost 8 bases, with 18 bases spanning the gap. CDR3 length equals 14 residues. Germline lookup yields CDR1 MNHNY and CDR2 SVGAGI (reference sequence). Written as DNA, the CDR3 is TGTGCCAGCAGTCCAACCTCCAGTTTGGGGGGCTACACCTTC. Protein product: CASSPTSSLGGYTF.

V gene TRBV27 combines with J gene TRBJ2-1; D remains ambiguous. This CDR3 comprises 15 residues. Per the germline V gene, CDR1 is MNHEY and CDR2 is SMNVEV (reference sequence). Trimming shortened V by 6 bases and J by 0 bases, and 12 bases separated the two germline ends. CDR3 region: CASSADGSSYNEQFF. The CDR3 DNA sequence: TGTGCCAGCAGCGCGGACGGTAGCTCCTACAATGAGCAGTTCTTC.

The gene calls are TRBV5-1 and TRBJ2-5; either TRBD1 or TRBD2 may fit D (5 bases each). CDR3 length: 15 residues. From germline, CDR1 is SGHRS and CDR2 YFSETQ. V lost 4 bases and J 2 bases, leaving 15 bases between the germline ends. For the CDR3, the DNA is TGCGCCAGCAGCCGTCGGGACGGGGAACAAGAGACCCAGTACTTC. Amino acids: CASSRRDGEQETQYF. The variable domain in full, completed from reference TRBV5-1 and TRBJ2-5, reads KAGVTQTPRYLIKTRGQQVTLSCSPISGHRSVSWYQQTPGQGLQFLFEYFSETQRNKGNFPGRFSGRQFSNSRSEMNVSTLELGDSALYLCASSRRDGEQETQYFGPGTRLLVL.